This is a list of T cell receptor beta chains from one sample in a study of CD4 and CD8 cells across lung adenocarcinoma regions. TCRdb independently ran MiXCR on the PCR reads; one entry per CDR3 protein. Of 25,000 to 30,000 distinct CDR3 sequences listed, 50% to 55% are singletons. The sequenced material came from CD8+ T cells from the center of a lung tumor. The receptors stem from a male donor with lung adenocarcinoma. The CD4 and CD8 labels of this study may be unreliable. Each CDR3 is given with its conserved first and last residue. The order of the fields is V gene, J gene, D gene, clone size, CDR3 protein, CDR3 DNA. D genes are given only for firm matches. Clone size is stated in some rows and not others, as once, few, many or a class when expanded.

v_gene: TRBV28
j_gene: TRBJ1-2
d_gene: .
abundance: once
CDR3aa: CASRGGPSDGYTF
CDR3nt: TGTGCCAGCAGGGGGGGACCTTCGGATGGCTACACCTTC

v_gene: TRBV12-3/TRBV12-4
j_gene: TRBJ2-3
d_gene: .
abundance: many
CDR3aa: CASSFRTVNTQYF
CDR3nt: TGTGCCAGCAGCTTTAGAACAGTGAATACGCAGTATTTT

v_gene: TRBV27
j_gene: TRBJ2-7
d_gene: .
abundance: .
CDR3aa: CASTMRWGYEQYF
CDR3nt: TGTGCCAGCACCATGCGGTGGGGCTACGAGCAGTACTTC

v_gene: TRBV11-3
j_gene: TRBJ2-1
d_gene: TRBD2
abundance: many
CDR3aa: CASSPGLAGRNEQFF
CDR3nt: TGTGCCAGCAGTCCGGGGCTAGCGGGTCGCAATGAGCAGTTCTTC

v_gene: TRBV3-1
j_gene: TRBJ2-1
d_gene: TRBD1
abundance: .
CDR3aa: CASSLRQGSSYNEQFF
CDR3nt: TGTGCCAGCAGCCTTCGACAGGGAAGCTCCTACAATGAGCAGTTCTTC

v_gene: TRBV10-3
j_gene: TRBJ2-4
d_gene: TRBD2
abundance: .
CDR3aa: CLSRLAGVGAKNMQYF
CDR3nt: TGTCTGAGCCGCCTCGCGGGGGTGGGAGCCAAAAACATGCAGTACTTC

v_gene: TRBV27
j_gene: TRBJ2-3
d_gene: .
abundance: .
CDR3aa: CASSALAGTDTQYF
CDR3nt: TGTGCCAGCAGCGCCCTCGCGGGCACAGATACGCAGTATTTT

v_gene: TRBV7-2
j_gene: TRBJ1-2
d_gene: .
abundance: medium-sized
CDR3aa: CASSFGAPLGGYTF
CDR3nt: TGTGCCAGCAGCTTTGGGGCCCCACTGGGGGGCTACACCTTC

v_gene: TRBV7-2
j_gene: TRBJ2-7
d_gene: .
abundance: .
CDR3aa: CASSVSGPLATDMQYF
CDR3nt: TGTGCCAGCAGCGTCTCGGGGCCGCTAGCCACAGATATGCAGTACTTC

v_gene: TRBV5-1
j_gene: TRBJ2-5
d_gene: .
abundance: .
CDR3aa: CASSLEPGGPETQYF
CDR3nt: TGCGCCAGCAGCTTGGAGCCTGGTGGCCCAGAGACGCAGTACTTC

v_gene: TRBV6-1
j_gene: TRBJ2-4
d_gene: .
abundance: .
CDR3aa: CARGLWAKNTQYF
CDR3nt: TGTGCCAGGGGGCTGTGGGCCAAAAATACGCAGTACTTC

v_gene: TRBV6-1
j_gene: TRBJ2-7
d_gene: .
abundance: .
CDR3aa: CAGGGGGGDKDTQYF
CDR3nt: TGTGCCGGGGGGGGGGGGGGCGGTGACAAAGATACGCAGTACTTC

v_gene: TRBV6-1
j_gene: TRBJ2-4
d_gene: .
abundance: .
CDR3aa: CASSTGRRAADTQYF
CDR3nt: TGTGCCAGCTCCACGGGGCGGCGAGCGGCAGATACTCAGTACTTC

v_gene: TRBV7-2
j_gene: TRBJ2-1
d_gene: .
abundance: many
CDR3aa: CASSLASVNEQFF
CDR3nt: TGTGCCAGCAGCTTGGCTAGCGTGAATGAGCAGTTCTTC

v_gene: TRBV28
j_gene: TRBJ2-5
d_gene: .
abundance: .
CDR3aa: CAGSVGRAKETQYF
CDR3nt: TGTGCGGGCAGCGTGGGCCGGGCCAAAGAGACCCAGTACTTC

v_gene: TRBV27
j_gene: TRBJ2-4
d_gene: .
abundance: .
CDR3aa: CAGRPAGAAKKIQYF
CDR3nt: TGTGCCGGGAGGCCAGCGGGCGCGGCCAAAAAGATTCAGTACTTC

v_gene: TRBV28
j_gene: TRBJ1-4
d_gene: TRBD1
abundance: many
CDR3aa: CASSLGQGANEKLFF
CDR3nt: TGTGCCAGCAGTTTAGGGCAGGGGGCTAATGAAAAACTGTTTTTT

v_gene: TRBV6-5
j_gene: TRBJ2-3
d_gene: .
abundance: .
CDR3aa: CASSYGRLGTDALYF
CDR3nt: TGTGCCAGCAGTTACGGCAGGCTTGGGACCGATGCGCTGTATTTT

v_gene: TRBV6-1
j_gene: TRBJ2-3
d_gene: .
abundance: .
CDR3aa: CASDTGPWTKNMQYF
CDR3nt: TGTGCCAGCGACACGGGGCCGTGGACCAAAAATATGCAGTATTTC

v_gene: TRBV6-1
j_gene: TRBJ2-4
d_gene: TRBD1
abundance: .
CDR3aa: CVSRVAGTGARNTQYF
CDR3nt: TGTGTCAGCCGCGTCGCGGGGACAGGGGCCAGAAATACGCAGTACTTC

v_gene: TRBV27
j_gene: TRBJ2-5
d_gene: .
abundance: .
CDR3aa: CASRGRGGIAKETQYF
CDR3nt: TGTGCCAGCAGGGGGAGGGGGGGGATAGCCAAAGAGACCCAGTACTTC

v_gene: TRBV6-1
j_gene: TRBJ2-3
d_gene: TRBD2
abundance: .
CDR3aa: CASRVLGGKDTQYF
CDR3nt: TGTGCCAGCAGGGTGCTGGGAGGGAAAGACACTCAGTATTTT

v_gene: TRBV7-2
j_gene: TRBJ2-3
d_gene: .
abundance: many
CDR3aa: CASSHLFNSPDTQYF
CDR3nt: TGTGCCAGCAGCCATCTTTTTAATTCTCCAGATACGCAGTATTTT

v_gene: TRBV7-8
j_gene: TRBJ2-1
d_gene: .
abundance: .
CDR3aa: CASSLEGTPYNEQLF
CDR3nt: TGTGCCAGCAGCTTAGAAGGGACACCCTACAATGAGCAGCTCTTC

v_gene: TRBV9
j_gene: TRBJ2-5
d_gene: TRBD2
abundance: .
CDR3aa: CASSFRTSGGETQYF
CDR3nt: TGTGCCAGCAGCTTCCGGACTAGTGGGGGAGAGACCCAGTACTTC